The 5 T cell receptor beta chains presented below share a single source sample, sequenced in a study of blood T cells in healthy people across ages. The authors ran a second PCR of 7 to 11 cycles using a sample-barcoded 5' primer and a J-beta primer mix. TCRdb re-derived calls from the 5' RACE reads in MiXCR, one entry per CDR3 protein. The table records 650,000 to 800,000 distinct CDR3 sequences, under 45% of them present only once. The sequenced sample was blood. The receptors come from a man aged 55 to 69 in good health.

This clonotype was counted only a few times. The V call is TRBV6-6, the J call TRBJ1-6; D may be TRBD1 (5 bases). V lost 0 bases and J lost 8, with 11 bases in between. The germline V gene has CDR1 MNHNY and CDR2 SVGAGI (reference sequence). The CDR3 covers 15 residues. The CDR3, as DNA: TGTGCCAGCAGTTACTCAGGGCAGGGCTATTCACCCCTCCACTTT. It translates to CASSYSGQGYSPLHF.

The genes are TRBV6-4 and TRBJ2-1, with D perhaps matching TRBD1 (5 bases). V lost 8 bases, J lost 6 bases, and 17 bases lay in between. CDR1 is MRHNA, CDR2 SNTAGT, per germline. The CDR3 totals 14 residues. The CDR3 nucleotides are TGTGCCAGCCCCCCCAGGGAAGGGTTCAATGAGCAGTTCTTC. It encodes CASPPREGFNEQFF.

Points on this clonotype: One end of the junction fails to match germline, which may point to a read error. The V and J genes are TRBV30 and TRBJ2-7, with unresolved D. CDR1 and CDR2 (germline): GTSNPN, SVGIG (reference sequence). CDR3 length: 14 amino acids. For the CDR3, the DNA is TGTGTCTGGAGTGGGATAGAATCGTCCTACGAGCAGTACTTC. Its protein product is CVWSGIESSYEQYF.

The V and J genes are TRBV3-1 and TRBJ2-3, with D possibly called TRBD1 or TRBD2 (7 bases each). Trimming pared 1 base from V and 9 bases from J, leaving 14 bases between. Germline lookup yields CDR1 LGHDT and CDR2 YNNKEL (reference sequence). CDR3 length: 14 residues. DNA for the CDR3: TGTGCCAGCAGCCAAGCGAACAGGGGAGGGACGCAGTATTTT. Translated, it gives CASSQANRGGTQYF.

This chain uses TRBV20-1 with TRBJ1-5; unclear D gene. The CDR3 sequence is 13 residues long. V lost 0 bases, J lost 4 bases, and 7 bases lay in between. CDR1 DFQATT and CDR2 SNEGSKA come from the germline V gene (reference sequence). The CDR3 DNA reads TGCAGTGCTAGAGATACGTTAAATCAGCCCCAGCATTTT. Translated: CSARDTLNQPQHF.